This is a list of T cell receptor beta chains from one sample in a study of identical twins. TCRdb fed the 5' RACE reads into MiXCR, producing one record per CDR3 protein. Of roughly 720,000 distinct CDR3 sequences listed, 18% are singletons. This sample also belongs to another study, concerning T cells expressing NK-cell markers.

What was sequenced was PBMCs. The receptors shown here come from a woman aged 18-35 years in good health. CDR3s include the opening cysteine and the closing phenylalanine or tryptophan. A D gene is named only where the DNA matches it firmly. Size is stated for part of the rows, as once, few or many counts, or as a class when the clone is expanded.

J gene,D gene,V gene,clone size,CDR3 protein,CDR3 DNA
TRBJ2-2,TRBD2,TRBV6-2/TRBV6-3,NA,CASSLAGFTGELFF,TGTGCCAGCAGTTTAGCGGGATTCACCGGGGAGCTGTTTTTT
TRBJ2-4,NA,TRBV27,NA,CASSFWGAAKNIQYF,TGTGCCAGCAGTTTTTGGGGTGCGGCCAAAAACATTCAGTACTTC
TRBJ2-7,TRBD1,TRBV5-1,NA,CASSFGTGIYEQYF,TGCGCCAGCAGCTTCGGGACAGGCATCTACGAGCAGTACTTC
TRBJ2-1,NA,TRBV20-1,NA,CSASRPGARLGEQFF,TGCAGTGCTAGCCGCCCGGGTGCTCGGTTGGGTGAGCAGTTCTTC
TRBJ1-1,NA,TRBV20-1,few,CSARTTLGVTEAFF,TGCAGTGCCAGGACAACATTGGGGGTGACTGAAGCTTTCTTT
TRBJ1-1,NA,TRBV7-2,NA,CASSFLVHEAFF,TGTGCCAGCAGCTTTCTAGTCCACGAAGCTTTCTTT
TRBJ2-3,NA,TRBV6-4,many,CASSEGEGADTQYF,TGTGCCAGCAGCGAGGGGGAGGGTGCAGATACGCAGTATTTT
TRBJ2-3,NA,TRBV14,few,CASSQTSQYDTQYF,TGTGCCAGCAGCCAAACTAGTCAATACGATACGCAGTATTTT
TRBJ2-3,TRBD2,TRBV7-9,few,CASSLTSVTQYF,TGTGCCAGCAGCCTGACTAGCGTCACGCAGTATTTT
TRBJ1-1,NA,TRBV3-1,NA,CASSQGVGVLNTEAFF,TGTGCCAGCAGCCAGGGAGTTGGAGTCTTGAACACTGAAGCTTTCTTT
TRBJ2-1,TRBD2,TRBV2,few,CASIETSGNEQFF,TGTGCCAGCATCGAGACTAGCGGGAATGAGCAGTTCTTC
TRBJ2-7,NA,TRBV5-6,few,CASSLSAKSYEQYF,TGTGCCAGCAGCTTGTCAGCGAAGTCCTACGAGCAGTACTTC
TRBJ2-7,TRBD1,TRBV6-1,NA,CASSTGQVYEQYF,TGTGCCAGCAGTACGGGACAGGTCTACGAGCAGTACTTC
TRBJ2-7,NA,TRBV18,few,CASSPDRFGEQYF,TGTGCCAGCTCACCCGACAGGTTTGGGGAGCAGTACTTC
TRBJ2-7,NA,TRBV7-9,few,CASNLQGTRYRGEQYF,TGTGCCAGCAATCTACAGGGGACTAGATACCGAGGCGAGCAGTACTTC
TRBJ2-2,NA,TRBV7-2,few,CASSLEGGTNTGELFF,TGTGCCAGCAGCTTAGAGGGCGGGACGAACACCGGGGAGCTGTTTTTT
TRBJ2-1,TRBD1,TRBV12-3/TRBV12-4,few,CASSPDRSHLDEQFF,TGTGCCAGCAGTCCGGACAGGTCCCACCTCGATGAGCAGTTCTTC
TRBJ1-5,NA,TRBV7-9,NA,CASSPDGSIIPQHF,TGTGCCAGCAGCCCGGACGGATCCATCATCCCCCAGCATTTT
TRBJ1-6,NA,TRBV20-1,NA,CSARAAQGSPLHF,TGCAGTGCGCGGGCCGCACAGGGTTCACCCCTCCACTTT
TRBJ2-7,NA,TRBV7-9,NA,CASSKSLGAGPEQYF,TGTGCCAGCAGCAAATCCTTGGGAGCAGGGCCCGAGCAGTACTTC
TRBJ2-1,NA,TRBV6-1,NA,CASTAEISYNEQFF,TGTGCCAGCACCGCGGAGATCTCCTACAATGAGCAGTTCTTC
TRBJ2-7,NA,TRBV30,NA,CAWAGGSSYEQYF,TGTGCCTGGGCGGGCGGTAGCTCCTACGAGCAGTACTTC
TRBJ2-7,NA,TRBV18,NA,CASSPPSQTYEQYF,TGTGCCAGCTCACCACCGTCACAGACCTACGAGCAGTACTTC
TRBJ2-1,NA,TRBV6-2/TRBV6-3,NA,CASSYGAGPRDEQFF,TGTGCCAGCAGTTACGGTGCGGGACCTAGGGATGAGCAGTTCTTC
TRBJ2-2,NA,TRBV25-1,few,CASSVMTGELFF,TGTGCCAGCAGTGTGATGACCGGGGAGCTGTTTTTT
TRBJ2-3,NA,TRBV12-3/TRBV12-4,few,CASKEVGADTQYF,TGTGCCAGCAAGGAGGTGGGAGCAGATACGCAGTATTTT
TRBJ2-5,NA,TRBV11-2,NA,CASRLTGAGETQYF,TGTGCCAGCCGACTGACCGGGGCAGGGGAGACCCAGTACTTC
TRBJ2-4,NA,TRBV20-1,NA,CSANTGHSKNIQYF,TGCAGTGCAAACACGGGACACTCAAAAAACATTCAGTACTTC
TRBJ2-1,NA,TRBV12-3/TRBV12-4,many,CASSLKGGGNNEQFF,TGTGCCAGCAGTTTAAAGGGGGGAGGGAACAATGAGCAGTTCTTC
TRBJ2-7,NA,TRBV5-5,once,CASSPRLLAAYEQYF,TGTGCCAGCAGCCCAAGGCTTCTAGCAGCCTACGAGCAGTACTTC
TRBJ1-2,TRBD1,TRBV2,NA,CASSARRTGRVTNYGYTF,TGTGCCAGCAGTGCCCGAAGGACAGGGCGGGTAACTAACTATGGCTACACCTTC